The 29 T cell receptor beta chains listed next were all sequenced from one sample in a study of tumor-infiltrating lymphocytes in oesophageal squamous cell carcinoma (dated by TCRdb to the mid-2010s). Receptors were amplified or captured by PCR. Instrument on record: Illumina HiSeq 2000. TCRdb reanalyzed the raw reads on its own, using fastp at Q25 for trimming and MiXCR for clone calling, and kept in-frame beta chains. Here each entry gathers all rows of one CDR3 protein and keeps the most common genes and DNA. The sample records some 10,000 distinct CDR3 sequences, approximately 61% of which are singletons. Together, the top ten hold roughly 26% of the sample. Material for sequencing was esophageal tumor tissue. Source of these receptors: a female donor with esophageal squamous cell carcinoma.

The chain recombines TRBV7-6 with TRBJ2-5, with D tentatively TRBD2 (5 bases). Germline CDR1 reads SGHVS; CDR2 reads FNYEAQ. Trimming took off 5 bases at V and 5 bases at J, with 9 bases between the two ends. This CDR3 spans 12 amino acids. The CDR3 reads CASSPDLETQYF. DNA for the CDR3: TGTGCCAGCAGCCCGGACTTGGAGACCCAGTACTTC.

The chain is built from TRBV10-2 and TRBJ2-3; perhaps TRBD2 as D (6 bases). CDR3 length: 12 amino acids. Deletions cut 2 bases from V and 10 bases from J, with 10 bases between. Germline CDR1 is WSHSY and CDR2 is SAAADI. The CDR3 sequence: CASSEGRGAQYF. DNA of the CDR3: TGCGCCAGCAGTGAGGGGCGGGGCGCGCAGTATTTT.

By frequency in the sample, this clonotype is medium-sized. This chain connects TRBV5-5 to TRBJ2-1; D not resolved. V lost 7 bases, J lost 3 bases, and 5 bases lay in between. Germline loops: CDR1 SGHKS, CDR2 YYEKEE (reference sequence). This CDR3 has 11 amino acids. CDR3 sequence (DNA): TGTGCCAGCTTGGACTACAATGAGCAGTTCTTC. Translation gives CASLDYNEQFF.

The chain has TRBV7-3 and TRBJ2-1; D unresolved. The end of the DNA aligns better with TRBJ2-7, so the J call may be wrong. In germline, CDR1 is SGHTA, CDR2 FQGTGA. The CDR3 consists of 13 residues. The CDR3 DNA sequence: TGTGCCAGCAGTTCCTCTGGCCTACCACAGCAGTACTTC. This gives the protein CASSSSGLPQQYF.

On this clonotype: A much more abundant neighbour one base away suggests this may be a read error. V and J are TRBV6-7 and TRBJ2-4; TRBD2 matches at 11 bases. The tail of the sequence fits TRBJ2-7 better, so the J call may be wrong. TRBV6-7 is flagged as an ORF with uncertain function. CDR3 length: 15 residues. CDR3 nucleotides: TGTGTCAGCAGTTTCGCGACTAGCGGGACTTCCGAGCAGTACTTC. This gives the protein CVSSFATSGTSEQYF.

The V and J genes are TRBV12-3 or TRBV12-4 and TRBJ2-3; D is uncertain. The germline V and J ends were trimmed by 3 bases and 8 bases, with 6 bases remaining between them. The CDR3 spans 11 residues. The CDR3 sequence: CASSFTGTQYF. CDR3 DNA sequence: TGTGCCAGCAGTTTCACTGGTACGCAGTATTTT.

This clonotype occurred once. The rearrangement joins TRBV7-2 to TRBJ2-7, with no clear D. The DNA end lines up better with TRBJ2-1; the J call may be wrong. CDR1 is SGHTA, CDR2 FQGNSA, per germline. CDR3 length equals 15 residues. CDR3 protein: CASSLDVSSYNEQFF. The CDR3 nucleotides are TGTGCCAGCAGCTTAGATGTCAGCTCCTACAATGAGCAGTTCTTC.

This clonotype was counted only a few times. The chain employs TRBV7-2 and TRBJ2-1; D is unresolved. In germline, CDR1 is SGHTA, CDR2 FQGNSA. CDR3 length equals 14 residues. The V end lost 1 base, the J end lost 1 base, and 5 bases lay between the germline ends. CDR3 coding DNA: TGTGCCAGCAGCTTAGGGCTGTCCTACAATGAGCAGTTCTTC. Its protein is CASSLGLSYNEQFF.

The chain employs TRBV6-1 and TRBJ2-5, with D possibly TRBD2 on 5 matching bases. In germline, CDR1 is MNHNS, CDR2 SASEGT. V lost 7 bases to trimming and J lost 5 bases, with 14 bases between them. The CDR3 is 13 residues long. CDR3 sequence (DNA): TGTGCCAGCATTCGAGCGGTCGGGGAGACCCAGTACTTC. Residues: CASIRAVGETQYF.

This clonotype came up once. J is TRBJ2-1 and V is TRBV28; D possibly corresponds to TRBD2 (6 bases). Germline V gives CDR1 MDHEN, CDR2 SYDVKM. Trimming pared 3 bases from V and 4 bases from J, leaving 13 bases between. The CDR3 runs 15 residues. CDR3 protein: CASSLGGPKYNEQFF. DNA for the CDR3: TGTGCCAGCAGTTTGGGGGGACCCAAGTACAATGAGCAGTTCTTC.

This clonotype was counted ten times or more. The V gene is TRBV7-8, the J gene TRBJ2-1; tentative D call: TRBD1 (6 bases). V was clipped by 3 bases and J by 4 bases, with 16 bases between them. CDR3 length: 16 residues. CDR1 and CDR2 from the germline V gene are SGHVS and FQNEAQ. CDR3 sequence reads: CASSFYATGKYNEQFF. CDR3 coding DNA: TGTGCCAGCAGCTTCTACGCAACAGGGAAGTACAATGAGCAGTTCTTC.

The rearrangement uses TRBV7-6 and TRBJ2-7, with no clear D. Judging by the DNA end, TRBJ2-1 fits better; the J call may be wrong. Germline V gene lookup returns CDR1 SGHVS and CDR2 FNYEAQ. CDR3 length equals 12 residues. CDR3 in amino acids: CASSLAFDEQFF. DNA for the CDR3: TGTGCCAGCAGCTTAGCGTTCGATGAGCAGTTCTTC.

The rearrangement joins TRBV2 to TRBJ1-5; no clear D. The CDR3 is 15 residues long. The germline V and J ends were trimmed by 0 bases and 2 bases, with 8 bases remaining between them. In germline, CDR1 is SNHLY, CDR2 FYNNEI. CDR3 DNA sequence: TGTGCCAGCAGTGAAGCGGGGAGGGGCAATCAGCCCCAGCATTTT. It yields the protein CASSEAGRGNQPQHF.

This clonotype is classed as medium-sized (0.01 to 0.1%). The chain carries TRBV11-3 and TRBJ2-2, with TRBD1 matching over 10 bases. The junction had 4 bases not matched to a gene; V was cut back by 5 bases and J by 4 bases. Germline V gene sequence: CDR1 SGHNT, CDR2 YENEEA. The CDR3 covers 15 residues. The CDR3 protein is CASSPRDRGTGELFF. The DNA for the CDR3 is TGTGCCAGCAGCCCGAGGGACAGGGGCACCGGGGAGCTGTTTTTT.

The genes are TRBV28 and TRBJ2-1; 9 bases are a match to TRBD2. CDR3 size: 21 residues. Germline CDR1 reads MDHEN; CDR2 reads SYDVKM. The ends lost 3 bases at V and 8 bases at J; junction bases unmatched: 26. The CDR3 loop reads CASSLRGTILPLAGVGDEQFF. The DNA of the CDR3 is TGTGCCAGCAGTTTGCGCGGGACAATCCTTCCTTTAGCGGGAGTTGGGGATGAGCAGTTCTTC.

The chain recombines TRBV6-1 with TRBJ2-5; 14 nucleotides agree with TRBD2. The better agreement between TRBJ2-7 and the DNA end casts doubt on the J call. From germline, CDR1 is MNHNS and CDR2 SASEGT. This CDR3 comprises 21 residues. CDR3 nucleotide sequence: TGTGCCAGCAGTTCCTTAGCCCGCCGGACTAGCGGGAGGAACAGCGGCTACGAGCAGTACTTC. Protein product: CASSSLARRTSGRNSGYEQYF.

The rearrangement uses TRBV7-2 and TRBJ2-1, with TRBD2 matching 8 bases. The J call may not be correct, given that the DNA end is closer to TRBJ2-7. The length of the CDR3 is 14 residues. Germline-derived CDR1 and CDR2 are SGHTA and FQGNSA. Here the CDR3 reads CASSLERESYEQYF. CDR3 nucleotides: TGTGCCAGCAGCTTAGAGCGGGAGTCCTACGAGCAGTACTTC.

The V gene is TRBV7-9, the J gene TRBJ2-1; 9 nucleotides match TRBD2. The CDR3 loop spans 16 amino acids. V shed 2 bases and J 2 bases; nucleotides not matched to a gene: 4. Germline loops: CDR1 SEHNR, CDR2 FQNEAQ (reference sequence). The CDR3 region is CASSLSSGKPYNEQFF. The CDR3, as DNA: TGTGCCAGCAGCTTATCTAGCGGGAAACCCTACAATGAGCAGTTCTTC.

The V call is TRBV7-6, the J call TRBJ2-1, with TRBD2 matching 9 bases. The V gene end was trimmed by 0 bases and the J gene end by 4 bases; junction bases not matched to a gene: 1. The CDR3 is 15 amino acids. CDR1 is SGHVS, CDR2 FNYEAQ, per germline. Here the CDR3 DNA reads TGTGCCAGCAGCTTAGCTAGCGGGAGATACAATGAGCAGTTCTTC. Protein sequence: CASSLASGRYNEQFF.

The count of this clonotype is one. The chain joins TRBV7-4 to TRBJ1-1, with a weak D call TRBD1 (5 bases). Trimming cost V 5 bases and J 0 bases, with 13 bases left between them. Germline lookup yields CDR1 SGHVT and CDR2 SQSDAQ. The CDR3 loop spans 15 amino acids. CDR3 coding DNA: TGTGCCAGCAGCCCTTCTTCGGGGGTGAACACTGAAGCTTTCTTT. Encoded protein: CASSPSSGVNTEAFF.

Turning to this clonotype: At one of its ends the junction is not consistent with the germline gene, which may arise from a read error. The chain is built from TRBV2 and TRBJ2-1; 8 nucleotides line up with TRBD1. The CDR3 runs to 14 residues. CDR1 and CDR2 from the germline V gene are SNHLY and FYNNEI. The CDR3 DNA follows: TGTGCCAGCACTCCCGGGACAGGCCAGCCACCCCTCCACTTC. This translates into CASTPGTGQPPLHF. The variable domain in full, completed from reference TRBV2 and TRBJ2-1, reads EPEVTQTPSHQVTQMGQEVILRCVPISNHLYFYWYRQILGQKVEFLVSFYNNEISEKSEIFDDQFSVERPDGSNFTLKIRSTKLEDSAMYFCASTPGTGQPPLHFGPGTRLTVL.

The rearrangement uses TRBV12-3 or TRBV12-4 and TRBJ2-1; 8 bases are a match to TRBD1. This CDR3 comprises 14 residues. The V gene end was trimmed by 5 bases and the J gene end by 3 bases; junction bases not matched to a gene: 3. The CDR3, as DNA: TGTGCCAGCAGTCCGGGACAGGACTACAATGAGCAGTTCTTC. Protein product: CASSPGQDYNEQFF.

This sequence joins TRBV7-9 and TRBJ2-7; D is unclear. The germline V gene encodes CDR1 SEHNR and CDR2 FQNEAQ (reference sequence). V lost 4 bases to trimming and J lost 3 bases, with 7 bases between them. The CDR3 extends over 12 amino acids. CDR3 bases: TGTGCCAGCAGCTCGCCGGGCTACGAGCAGTACTTC. Protein product: CASSSPGYEQYF.

This clonotype was found once. The chain employs TRBV28 and TRBJ1-2; D ambiguous. Trimming stripped 6 bases from V and 7 bases from J, with 21 bases between. CDR1 and CDR2 from the germline V gene are MDHEN and SYDVKM. This CDR3 has 15 amino acids. The CDR3 nucleotides are TGTGCCAGCAGCGCGGACGGACGGGAGGACTTTGGCTACACCTTC. It yields the protein CASSADGREDFGYTF.

The chain has TRBV7-9 and TRBJ2-4; D remains ambiguous. TRBJ2-5 matches the DNA end more closely, so the J call is doubtful. Germline V gene lookup returns CDR1 SEHNR and CDR2 FQNEAQ (reference sequence). CDR3 size: 14 residues. CDR3 sequence (DNA): TGTGCCAGCAGCCGTCAGACAAACCAAGAGACCCAGTACTTC. Translated, it gives CASSRQTNQETQYF.

This clonotype occurred many times. The V and J genes are TRBV25-1 and TRBJ1-6; TRBD1 matches at 10 bases. V lost 5 bases to trimming and J lost 7 bases; unmatched junction nucleotides: 5. Germline V gene lookup returns CDR1 MGHDK and CDR2 SYGVNS. This CDR3 is built from 15 residues. CDR3 DNA sequence: TGTGCCAGCAGTCTGCCGGGACAGGGGAATTCACCCCTCCACTTT. Its translation is CASSLPGQGNSPLHF.

The chain is built from TRBV7-2 and TRBJ2-7, with TRBD2 matching over 8 bases. The end of the DNA is better explained by TRBJ2-1, so the J call may be wrong. The germline CDR1 and CDR2 sequences are SGHTA and FQGNSA. The CDR3 contains 16 residues. CDR3: CASSLDGTRRAVEQFF. The CDR3 coding sequence is TGTGCCAGCAGCTTAGACGGGACTAGGAGGGCTGTTGAGCAGTTCTTC.

This clonotype was picked up a small number of times. V is TRBV7-8 and J is TRBJ2-6; 7 bases align to TRBD2. The J call could be wrong; TRBJ2-1 is a better fit for the DNA end. Germline values: CDR1 SGHVS, CDR2 FQNEAQ. CDR3 length: 12 amino acids. In DNA, the CDR3 is TGTGCCAGCAGCCTGGGAGGGGATGAGCAGTTCTTC. Its protein is CASSLGGDEQFF.

In this sample, this clonotype turned up many times. Given a much more abundant clone one base away, this may be a read error. This chain uses TRBV11-3 with TRBJ2-1; TRBD1 matches at 7 bases. The end of the DNA fits TRBJ2-7 better, so the J call may be wrong. The CDR3 has 14 amino acids. Germline CDR1 SGHNT, CDR2 YENEEA. The CDR3: CATNRDSVVNEQYF. Written as DNA, the CDR3 is TGTGCCACTAACCGGGACAGCGTGGTCAATGAGCAGTACTTC.